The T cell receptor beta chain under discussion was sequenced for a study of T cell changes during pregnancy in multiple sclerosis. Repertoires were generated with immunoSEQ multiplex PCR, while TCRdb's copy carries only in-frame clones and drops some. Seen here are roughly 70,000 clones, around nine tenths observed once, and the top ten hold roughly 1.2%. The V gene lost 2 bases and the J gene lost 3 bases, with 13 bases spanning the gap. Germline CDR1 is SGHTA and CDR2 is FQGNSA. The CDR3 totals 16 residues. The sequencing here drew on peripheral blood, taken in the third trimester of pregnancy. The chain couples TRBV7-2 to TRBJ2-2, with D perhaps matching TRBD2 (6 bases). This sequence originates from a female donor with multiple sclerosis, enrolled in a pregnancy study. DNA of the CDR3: TGTGCCAGCAGCTTATTGGGTAGCGGAGACACCGGGGAGCTGTTTTTT. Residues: CASSLLGSGDTGELFF. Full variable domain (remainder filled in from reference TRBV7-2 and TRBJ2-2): GAGVSQSPSNKVTEKGKDVELRCDPISGHTALYWYRQSLGQGLEFLIYFQGNSAPDKSGLPSDRFSAERTGGSVSTLTIQRTQQEDSAVYLCASSLLGSGDTGELFFGEGSRLTVL.